Each of the 7 T cell receptor beta chains below was sequenced from the same sample in a study of T cells in Graves' hyperthyroidism and ophthalmopathy. Amplified TCR beta CDR3 regions came from RNA transcripts. A set of HTBI primers served as the primers for a first-round RT-PCR of the TCR CDR3. TCRdb independently ran MiXCR on the multiplex PCR reads; one entry per CDR3 protein. Altogether 200,000 to 250,000 distinct CDR3 sequences are present, less than 20% being singletons, with the ten largest covering approximately 56%. Sequenced: blood. The source of these receptors is a woman aged 50 to 60 with Graves' hyperthyroidism.

J is TRBJ1-1 and V is TRBV11-2, with a weak D call TRBD1 (5 bases). Germline-derived CDR1 and CDR2 are SGHAT and FQNNGV. Trimming cost V 2 bases and J 7 bases, with 11 bases left between them. The CDR3 runs to 13 residues. CDR3 loop: CASSLKPRVEAFF. CDR3 nucleotides: TGTGCCAGCAGCTTAAAGCCCAGGGTTGAAGCTTTCTTT.

This clonotype was counted many times. The gene calls are TRBV7-9 and TRBJ1-1; D is perhaps TRBD1 (6 bases). Trimming took off 1 base at V and 5 bases at J, with 14 bases between the two ends. Per the germline V gene, CDR1 is SEHNR and CDR2 is FQNEAQ (reference sequence). This CDR3 has 15 residues. CDR3 bases: TGTGCCAGCAGCTTAGGGGTAGGGGGACTGACTGAAGCTTTCTTT. This codes for CASSLGVGGLTEAFF.

V gene TRBV20-1 combines with J gene TRBJ2-5; the match to TRBD2 covers 14 bases. Germline V lookup: CDR1 DFQATT, CDR2 SNEGSKA (reference sequence). This CDR3 has 16 residues. V lost 1 base, J lost 7 bases, and 8 bases stayed unmatched. The CDR3 is CSARGTSGRTFGTQYF. The DNA of the CDR3 is TGCAGTGCTAGAGGGACTAGCGGGAGGACGTTTGGGACCCAGTACTTC.

There are many counts of this clonotype. The V gene is TRBV20-1, the J gene TRBJ2-7; 9 positions agree with TRBD1. Trimming cost V 6 bases and J 2 bases; bases outside gene matches: 14. The CDR3 contains 16 residues. Germline values: CDR1 DFQATT, CDR2 SNEGSKA (reference sequence). In nucleotides, the CDR3 is TGCAGTGCGGGCAGAGGACAGGGGATAATACCCTACGAGCAGTACTTC. Residues: CSAGRGQGIIPYEQYF.

The genes are TRBV6-5 and TRBJ2-2; D not certain. The V gene's germline CDR1 is MNHEY and CDR2 SVGAGI. The CDR3 is 13 amino acids. V dropped 2 bases and J dropped 3 bases, with 4 bases sitting between them. CDR3 nucleotides: TGTGCCAGCAGTTACGGTGACACCGGGGAGCTGTTTTTT. This translates into CASSYGDTGELFF.

Many counts were recorded for this clonotype. This chain links TRBV11-3 with TRBJ2-7, with D unclear. CDR3 size: 11 residues. The V and J ends lost 4 bases and 7 bases respectively, with 8 bases between them. Germline CDR1 SGHNT, CDR2 YENEEA. As DNA, the CDR3 is TGTGCCAGCAGCTCAAAGCGAGAGCAGTACTTC. It yields the protein CASSSKREQYF.

A few counts support this clonotype. Germline is not matched at one junction end, which may reflect a read error. The chain uses TRBV7-7 and TRBJ2-1; 9 bases align to TRBD2. The CDR3 has 19 amino acids. The germline CDR1 and CDR2 sequences are SSHAT and FNYEAQ (reference sequence). CDR3 nucleotide sequence: TGTGCTAGCAGCTTTAGCCCCCTAGCGGGAAAAAACTCCTACAATGAGCAGTTCTTC. Translating it yields CASSFSPLAGKNSYNEQFF.